Listed here is a single TCR beta chain. Its matching antigen is unknown. The sample originates from a study of persistence of HIV-infected CD4 T cells. The stimulus was lysate of CMV-infected fibroblasts, about 10 ug/mL. Memory cells lacking CD40L and CD69 with high CD45RO were sorted. The libraries were made with immunoSEQ version 4 in survey mode. The data were produced by immunoSEQ multiplex PCR, yet TCRdb's version contains in-frame clones alone and is incomplete. The sample lists 25,000 to 30,000 clones; about 80% were seen once. Trimming left V 2 bases short and J 5 bases short, with 13 bases between. The CDR3 sequence is 15 residues long. Looked up from germline, CDR1 is MNHEY and CDR2 is SVGEGT.

This clonotype originated in an adult woman with HIV who was CMV-seropositive. The V gene is TRBV6-2 or TRBV6-3, the J gene TRBJ1-5, with a tentative D call TRBD1 (5 bases). This specimen was CD4+ T cells sorted from PBMCs after approximately 20-hour stimulation, taken from a patient who received antiretroviral therapy. CDR3 sequence (DNA): TGTGCCAGCAGTTACATTGGGGCAGCATATCAGCCCCAGCATTTT. Translation gives CASSYIGAAYQPQHF.